This T cell receptor (beta chain) was profiled in a study of T cells after yellow fever vaccination (dated by TCRdb to the late 2010s). At the level of the whole study: Libraries from fractions with low cell numbers were prepared with the SMART-Seq v4 Ultra Low Input RNA kit. Bulk TCR alpha and beta repertoires were sequenced longitudinally to track T-cell clones before and after primary and booster YFV17D yellow fever vaccination. Two healthy male donors made up the cohort, one aged 18 to 29 years and the other aged 30 to 40 years. Bulk PBMC replicates and cell subsets were isolated from blood drawn at multiple timepoints before and after both primary and secondary immunization.

This sample's treatment or condition label indicates: live attenuated yellow fever vaccine strain. PBMCs were isolated from peripheral blood using a standard Ficoll-Paque protocol. Dynabeads CD4 and CD8 positive selection kits were used to isolate the CD4 and CD8 T-cell fractions. RNA was extracted with TriZol from bulk PBMCs, CD4 and CD8 fractions, and dextramer-positive and dextramer-negative fractions. General conclusions and limits of the study: Most clones expanded after primary vaccination were re-detected after the booster (almost 97% of CD4 and around nine tenths of CD8), suggesting broad memory maintenance. Because abundant contaminating clonotypes from the bulk population could be contained in FACS-sorted repertoires, computational filtering was required. Only a couple of donors were included in the study, so the extent to which the findings can be generalized is limited. The secondary T-cell response was weaker than the primary response but faster, peaking on day 5 instead of day 15. A small share of clonotypes was detected in both CD4 and CD8 compartments, with the overlap likely arising from convergent recombination.

Instrument on record: Illumina NovaSeq 6000. TCR cDNA was synthesized by 5'RACE template switching, through which a universal primer site and unique molecular identifiers were introduced. cDNA synthesis was primed from both the TCR alpha and TCR beta constant segments. Libraries were amplified in two PCR steps, with sample barcodes and sequencing adapters added in the second step. Sequencing of libraries was performed on Illumina HiSeq 2500 (2x100 bp) or NovaSeq (2x150 bp). In the paper's pipeline: Demultiplexing of reads and collapsing into UMI consensus sequences were performed with MIGEC, and V(D)J alignment was carried out with MiXCR. Vaccine-responding clonotypes were defined with edgeR using replicate PBMC samples, requiring FDR below 0.01 and a log2 fold change above 5 up to day 15. Bulk clonotypes were assigned CD4 or CD8 identity according to which sequenced CD4 or CD8 repertoire held them at higher abundance. TCRdb reprocessed the public reads (quality trimming at Q25 with fastp, clone calling with MiXCR) and kept in-frame beta chains. Entries that share a CDR3 protein sequence are merged under the most common genes and DNA. It is TCRdb's table, rather than the study itself, that gives the V and J calls and clone size. The sample profile shows about 130,000 distinct CDR3 sequences; around 9.8% of them were found once. The ten most abundant clones make up 30% to 50% of the sample.

With respect to this clonotype: Its antigen is currently not known. Base qualities are not provided; no much larger clone lies one nucleotide away.

Reading the germline V gene (reference sequence) gives CDR1 MNHEY and CDR2 SMNVEV. V is clipped by 10 bases and J by 4 bases, and the sequence between their germline boundaries is 22 bases long. The CDR3 starts with the cysteine, ends with the phenylalanine, and has 15 residues. Just CDR3 DNA is preserved here, 45 bases in frame from base 1. This sequence uses TRBV27 and TRBJ2-5, with the D segment identity uncertain. The receptor was derived from a man between 18 and 29 years old who received the YFV17D yellow fever vaccine. Here the sequenced sample was CD8+ T cells sorted from PBMCs, taken on the day of the yellow fever booster vaccination. The nucleotide sequence reads TGTGCCAACCCTGTCCATCCCCGTTGGAGAGAGACCCAGTACTTC. It is translated as CANPVHPRWRETQYF.